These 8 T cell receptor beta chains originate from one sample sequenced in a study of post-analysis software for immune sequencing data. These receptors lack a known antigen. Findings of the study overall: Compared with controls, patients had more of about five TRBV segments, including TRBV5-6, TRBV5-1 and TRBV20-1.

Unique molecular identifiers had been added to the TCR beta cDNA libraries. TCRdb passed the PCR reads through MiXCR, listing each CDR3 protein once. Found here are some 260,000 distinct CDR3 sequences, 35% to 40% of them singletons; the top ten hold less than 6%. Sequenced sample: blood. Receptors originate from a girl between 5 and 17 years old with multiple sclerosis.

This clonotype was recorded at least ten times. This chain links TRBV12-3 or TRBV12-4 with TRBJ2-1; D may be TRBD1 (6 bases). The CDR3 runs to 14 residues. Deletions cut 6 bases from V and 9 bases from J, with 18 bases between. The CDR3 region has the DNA TGTGCCAGCAGCCCCACCTCCCTAGGGGGTGAGCAGTTCTTC. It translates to CASSPTSLGGEQFF.

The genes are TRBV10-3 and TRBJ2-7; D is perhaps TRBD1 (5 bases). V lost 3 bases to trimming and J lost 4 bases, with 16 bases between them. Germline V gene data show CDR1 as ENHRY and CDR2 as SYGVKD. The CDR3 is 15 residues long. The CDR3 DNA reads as TGTGCCATCAGTGAAAAGGTACAGGAACCATACGAGCAGTACTTC. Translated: CAISEKVQEPYEQYF.

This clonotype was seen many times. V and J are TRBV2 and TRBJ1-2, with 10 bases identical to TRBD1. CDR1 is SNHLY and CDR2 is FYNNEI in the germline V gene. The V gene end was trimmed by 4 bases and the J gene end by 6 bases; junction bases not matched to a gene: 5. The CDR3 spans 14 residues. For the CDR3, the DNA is TGTGCCAGCAGTGCGACAGGGGGCGCCCATGGCTACACCTTC. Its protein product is CASSATGGAHGYTF.

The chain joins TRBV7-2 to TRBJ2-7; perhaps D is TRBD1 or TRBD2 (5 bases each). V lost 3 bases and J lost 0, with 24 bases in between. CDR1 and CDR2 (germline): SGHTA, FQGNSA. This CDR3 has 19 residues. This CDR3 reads CASSFAGTPGFTGSYEQYF. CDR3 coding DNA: TGTGCCAGCAGCTTCGCCGGGACCCCCGGGTTTACGGGCTCCTACGAGCAGTACTTC.

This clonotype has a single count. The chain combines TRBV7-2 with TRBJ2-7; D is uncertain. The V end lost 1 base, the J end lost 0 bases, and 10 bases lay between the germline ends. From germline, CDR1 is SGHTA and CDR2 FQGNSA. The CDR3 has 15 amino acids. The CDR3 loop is CASSLETTRSYEQYF. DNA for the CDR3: TGTGCCAGCAGCTTAGAAACGACCCGCTCCTACGAGCAGTACTTC.

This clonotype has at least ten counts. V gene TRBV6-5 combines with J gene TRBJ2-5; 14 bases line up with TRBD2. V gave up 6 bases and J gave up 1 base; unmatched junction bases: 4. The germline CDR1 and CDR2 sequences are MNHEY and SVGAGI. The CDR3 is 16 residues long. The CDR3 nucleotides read TGTGCCAGCAGCATTGGGACTAGCGGGGGCCAAGAGACCCAGTACTTC. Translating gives CASSIGTSGGQETQYF.

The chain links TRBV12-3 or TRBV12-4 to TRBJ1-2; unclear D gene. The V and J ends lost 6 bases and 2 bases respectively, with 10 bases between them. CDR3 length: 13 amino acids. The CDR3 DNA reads TGTGCCAGCAGACGAGGCACAAACTATGGCTACACCTTC. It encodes CASRRGTNYGYTF.

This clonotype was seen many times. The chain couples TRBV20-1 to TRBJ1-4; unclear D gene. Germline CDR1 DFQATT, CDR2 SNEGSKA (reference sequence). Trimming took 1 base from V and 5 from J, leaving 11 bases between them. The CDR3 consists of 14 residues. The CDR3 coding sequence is TGCAGTGCTAGAGCGGCCAGTTTGAATGAAAAACTGTTTTTT. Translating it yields CSARAASLNEKLFF.